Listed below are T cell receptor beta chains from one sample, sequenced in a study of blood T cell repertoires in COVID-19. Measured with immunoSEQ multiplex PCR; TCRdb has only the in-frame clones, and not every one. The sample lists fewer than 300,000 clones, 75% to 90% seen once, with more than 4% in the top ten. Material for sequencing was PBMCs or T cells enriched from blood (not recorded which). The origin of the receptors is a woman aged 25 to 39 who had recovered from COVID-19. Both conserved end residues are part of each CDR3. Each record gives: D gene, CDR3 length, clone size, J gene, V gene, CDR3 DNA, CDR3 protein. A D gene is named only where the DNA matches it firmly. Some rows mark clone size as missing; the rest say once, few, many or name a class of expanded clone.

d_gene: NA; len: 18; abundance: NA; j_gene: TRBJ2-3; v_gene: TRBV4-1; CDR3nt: TGCGCCAGCAGCCAAGGAGGTCCGAGGGGGGGAATGACAGATACGCAGTATTTT; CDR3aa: CASSQGGPRGGMTDTQYF
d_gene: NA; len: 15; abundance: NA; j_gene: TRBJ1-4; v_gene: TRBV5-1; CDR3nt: TGCGCCAGCAGCACGTCAGGGAGGCAAGATGAAAAACTGTTTTTT; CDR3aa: CASSTSGRQDEKLFF
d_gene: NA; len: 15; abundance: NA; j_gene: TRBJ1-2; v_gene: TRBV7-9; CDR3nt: TGTGCCAGCAGCTTGCCGACTGGAATTAACTATGGCTACACCTTC; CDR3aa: CASSLPTGINYGYTF
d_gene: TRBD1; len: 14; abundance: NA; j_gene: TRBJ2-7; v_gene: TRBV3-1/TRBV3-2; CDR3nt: TGTGCCAGCAGCCAAGGACAGGGACGGGGCGAGCAGTACTTC; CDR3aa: CASSQGQGRGEQYF
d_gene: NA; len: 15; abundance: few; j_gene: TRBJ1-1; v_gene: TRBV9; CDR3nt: TGTGCCAGCAGCGTAGCTGTGGGGCGGAACACTGAAGCTTTCTTT; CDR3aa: CASSVAVGRNTEAFF
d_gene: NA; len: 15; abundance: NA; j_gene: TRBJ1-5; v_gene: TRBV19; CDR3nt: TGTGCCAGTAGTACAACCCCGGTGGGCAATCAGCCCCAGCATTTT; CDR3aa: CASSTTPVGNQPQHF
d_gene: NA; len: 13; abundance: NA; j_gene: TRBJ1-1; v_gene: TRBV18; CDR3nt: TGTGCCAGCTCACCTCTACGGGGGACTGAAGCTTTCTTT; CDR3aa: CASSPLRGTEAFF
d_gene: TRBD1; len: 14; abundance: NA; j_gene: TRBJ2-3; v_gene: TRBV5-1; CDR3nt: TGCGCCAGCAGCCCCCGACAGGGGGCCGATACGCAGTATTTT; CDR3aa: CASSPRQGADTQYF
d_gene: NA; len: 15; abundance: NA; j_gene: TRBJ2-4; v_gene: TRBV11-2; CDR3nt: TGTGCCAGCAGCTTAGCTCCGTACCTAAAAAACATTCAGTACTTC; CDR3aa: CASSLAPYLKNIQYF
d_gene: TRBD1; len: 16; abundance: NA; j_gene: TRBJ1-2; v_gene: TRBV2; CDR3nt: TGTGCCAGCATCAGGGGTTCGGTGAGACAGGGCTATGGCTACACCTTC; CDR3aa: CASIRGSVRQGYGYTF
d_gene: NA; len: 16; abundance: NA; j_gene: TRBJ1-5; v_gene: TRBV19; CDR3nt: TGTGCCAGTAGTATAGTCGGCAGGGGAGGCAATCAGCCCCAGCATTTT; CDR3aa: CASSIVGRGGNQPQHF
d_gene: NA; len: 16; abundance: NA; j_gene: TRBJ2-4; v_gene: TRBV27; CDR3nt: TGTGCCAGCAGTACCCTACTGCCCACGGCCAAAAACATTCAGTACTTC; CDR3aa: CASSTLLPTAKNIQYF
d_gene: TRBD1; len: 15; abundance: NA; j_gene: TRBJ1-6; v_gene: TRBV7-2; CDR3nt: TGTGCCAGCAGCCGGGACAGTCTATATAATTCACCCCTCCACTTT; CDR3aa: CASSRDSLYNSPLHF
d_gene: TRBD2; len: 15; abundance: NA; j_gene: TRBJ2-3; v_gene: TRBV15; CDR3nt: TGTGCCACCAGCAGAAGCGGGGCAGAGACAGATACGCAGTATTTT; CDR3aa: CATSRSGAETDTQYF
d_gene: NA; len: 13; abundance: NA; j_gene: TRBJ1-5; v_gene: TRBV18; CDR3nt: TGTGCCAGCTCATCGAGTACAACAGGTTCCCCGCATTTT; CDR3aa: CASSSSTTGSPHF
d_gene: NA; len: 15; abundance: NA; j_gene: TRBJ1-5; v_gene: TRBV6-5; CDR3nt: TGTGCCAGCAGTAACTATGGAGCTAGCAATCAGCCCCAGCATTTT; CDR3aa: CASSNYGASNQPQHF
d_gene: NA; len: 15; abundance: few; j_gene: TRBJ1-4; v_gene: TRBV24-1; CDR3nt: TGTGCCACCAGTGAGACGACAGGATTTAATGAAAAACTGTTTTTT; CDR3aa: CATSETTGFNEKLFF
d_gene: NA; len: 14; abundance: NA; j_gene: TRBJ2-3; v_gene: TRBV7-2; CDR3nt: TGTGCCAGCAGCCCGACCCCCACAGCAGATACGCAGTATTTT; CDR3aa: CASSPTPTADTQYF
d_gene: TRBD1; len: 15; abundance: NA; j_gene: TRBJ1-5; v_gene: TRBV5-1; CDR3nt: TGCGCCAGCAGCTTGTGGACAGGGTCGGATCAGCCCCAGCATTTT; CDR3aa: CASSLWTGSDQPQHF
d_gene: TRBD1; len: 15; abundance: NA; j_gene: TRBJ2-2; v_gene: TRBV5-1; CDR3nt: TGCGCCAGCATCGAGGGACAGGGAAACACCGGGGAGCTGTTTTTT; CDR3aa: CASIEGQGNTGELFF
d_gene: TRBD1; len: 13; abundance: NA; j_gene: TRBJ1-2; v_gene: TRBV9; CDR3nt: TGTGCCAGCAGCGTACAGGGGGCGCATGGCTACACCTTC; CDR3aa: CASSVQGAHGYTF
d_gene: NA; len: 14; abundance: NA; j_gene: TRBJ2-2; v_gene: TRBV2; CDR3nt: TGTGCCAGCGCGAAGGGGTCGGAGACCGGGGAGCTGTTTTTT; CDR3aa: CASAKGSETGELFF
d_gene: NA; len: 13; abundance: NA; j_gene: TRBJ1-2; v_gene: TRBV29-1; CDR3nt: TGCAGCGTTGAAGTGGCCAACAACTATGGCTACACCTTC; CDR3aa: CSVEVANNYGYTF
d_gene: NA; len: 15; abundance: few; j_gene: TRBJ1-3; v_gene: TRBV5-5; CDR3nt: TGTGCCAGCAGCTTGGGTACTAACTCTGGAAACACCATATATTTT; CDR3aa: CASSLGTNSGNTIYF
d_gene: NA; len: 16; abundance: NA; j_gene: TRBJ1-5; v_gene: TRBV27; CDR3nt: TGTGCCAGCGGACGAGAGGGGACATATAGCAATCAGCCCCAGCATTTT; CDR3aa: CASGREGTYSNQPQHF
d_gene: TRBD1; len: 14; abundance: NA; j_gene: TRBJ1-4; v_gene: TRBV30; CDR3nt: TGTGCCTGGAGTTGGGGACAGGGTAATGAAAAACTGTTTTTT; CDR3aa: CAWSWGQGNEKLFF